This T cell receptor (beta chain) was identified in a study of Tregs in tolerant kidney transplant recipients. Only in-frame clones appear in the TCRdb table, and some are missing; sequencing was by immunoSEQ multiplex PCR. The table shows about 100,000 clones, with around 90% occurring only once. Unstimulated regulatory T cells (CD4+CD25+CD127-), CD4+CD25- non-regulatory cells, CD4 and CD8 cells were FACS-sorted from thawed PBMCs. The sequenced sample was CD4+ T cells from blood, obtained before the transplant. The TCR was taken from a human donor who received a combined kidney and bone marrow transplant.

CDR3 coding DNA: TGTGCCAGCAGCGGACTAGCCGTTGGGGATACGCAGTATTTT. Encoded protein: CASSGLAVGDTQYF. The chain has TRBV6-1 and TRBJ2-3; 8 nucleotides agree with TRBD2. Trimming took 6 bases from V and 6 from J; bases not matched to a gene: 8. This CDR3 has 14 amino acids. Germline V gene sequence: CDR1 MNHNS, CDR2 SASEGT.